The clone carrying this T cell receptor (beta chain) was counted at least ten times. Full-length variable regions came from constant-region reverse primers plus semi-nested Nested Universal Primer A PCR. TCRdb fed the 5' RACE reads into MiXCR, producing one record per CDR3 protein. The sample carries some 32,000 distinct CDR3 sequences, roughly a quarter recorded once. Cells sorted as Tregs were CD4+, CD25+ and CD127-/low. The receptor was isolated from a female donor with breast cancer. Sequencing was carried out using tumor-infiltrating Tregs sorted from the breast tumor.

The CDR3 nucleotides are TGCGCCAGCAGCCCCGACAACACTGGGGCCAACGTCCTGACTTTC. The encoded protein is CASSPDNTGANVLTF. The genes are TRBV10-1 and TRBJ2-6; no definite D call. Germline V gives CDR1 WNHNN, CDR2 SYGVQD (reference sequence). The CDR3 spans 15 residues. V was shortened by 6 bases and J by 2 bases, with 11 bases between the two germline ends.